A selection of T cell receptor beta chains follows, all from one sample in a study of T cell changes during pregnancy in multiple sclerosis. Method: immunoSEQ multiplex PCR; TCRdb's copy keeps in-frame clones and lacks some. Among tens of thousands of clones listed, about 91% were seen once. Sequenced material: peripheral blood, taken before pregnancy. The receptors come from a female donor with multiple sclerosis, enrolled in a pregnancy study. The CDR3 runs from the conserved cysteine through the conserved F or W. Each record gives: CDR3 DNA, CDR3 protein, clone size, D gene, J gene, V gene. The D gene is left open where the match is weak. The size entry is marked missing in some rows and otherwise reads once, few, many or a size class.

DNA: TGTGCCAGCAGCTCCGGGACTCCATGGCCCCAGCATTTT; CDR3: CASSSGTPWPQHF; size: .; D: .; J: TRBJ1-5; V: TRBV7-9
DNA: TGTGCCAGCACCCGCAGGGAAAATAACGAAAAACTGTTTTTT; CDR3: CASTRRENNEKLFF; size: .; D: .; J: TRBJ1-4; V: TRBV6-1
DNA: TGTGCCAGCTCACCAGGGGCGGTGAACACTGAAGCTTTCTTT; CDR3: CASSPGAVNTEAFF; size: once; D: .; J: TRBJ1-1; V: TRBV18
DNA: TGTGCCAGCAGCTTCGGACAGTTCCGAGGTAACTATGGCTACACCTTC; CDR3: CASSFGQFRGNYGYTF; size: .; D: .; J: TRBJ1-2; V: TRBV5-4
DNA: TGTGCCAGCAGATGGGACAGGGGGGTTAACTATGGCTACACCTTC; CDR3: CASRWDRGVNYGYTF; size: .; D: TRBD1; J: TRBJ1-2; V: TRBV28
DNA: TGTGCCAGCAGTGAAGGGACAGCCTTTCGGATCTATGGCTACACCTTC; CDR3: CASSEGTAFRIYGYTF; size: once; D: .; J: TRBJ1-2; V: TRBV2
DNA: TGTGCCAGCAGAAGGGGAGGGACAGGGGCGGCCGAGCAGTACTTC; CDR3: CASRRGGTGAAEQYF; size: few; D: TRBD1; J: TRBJ2-7; V: TRBV19
DNA: TGTGCCTGGAGTATGACTACCCCGGGCCATGAGCAGTTCTTC; CDR3: CAWSMTTPGHEQFF; size: .; D: .; J: TRBJ2-1; V: TRBV30
DNA: TGTGCCACCAGCAGAGATGCCCGCAGGGGACGGGTTTTT; CDR3: CATSRDARRGRVF; size: .; D: .; J: TRBJ1-4; V: TRBV15
DNA: TGTGCCAGCAGCCTTGGGACAGAGGACCCTAACTATGGCTACACCTTC; CDR3: CASSLGTEDPNYGYTF; size: .; D: TRBD1; J: TRBJ1-2; V: TRBV7-3
DNA: TGTGCCAGCAGTCTTAGACAGAGAGAGACCCAGTACTTC; CDR3: CASSLRQRETQYF; size: .; D: .; J: TRBJ2-5; V: TRBV7-2
DNA: TGTGCCATCAGTGACATAGCAGATACGCAGTATTTT; CDR3: CAISDIADTQYF; size: .; D: .; J: TRBJ2-3; V: TRBV10-3
DNA: TGCGCCAGCAGCCAGGCCCTAGCGGGGGGCCTCGATACGCAGTATTTT; CDR3: CASSQALAGGLDTQYF; size: .; D: TRBD2; J: TRBJ2-3; V: TRBV4-3
DNA: TGTGCCAGCAGCTTAACCCTTCAGGGTAACTATGGCTACACCTTC; CDR3: CASSLTLQGNYGYTF; size: few; D: .; J: TRBJ1-2; V: TRBV7-9
DNA: TGCGCCAGCAGCTTGGCCAGGTCTAACAATGAGCAGTTCTTC; CDR3: CASSLARSNNEQFF; size: .; D: .; J: TRBJ2-1; V: TRBV5-1
DNA: TGTGCCAGCAGCTCCAGTGGTAGCGGGGGCCCGCCGTTCTTC; CDR3: CASSSSGSGGPPFF; size: .; D: TRBD2; J: TRBJ2-1; V: TRBV7-9
DNA: TGTGCCAGCAGTGAAGCAGGCACTAGCCCCCACAATGAGCAGTTCTTC; CDR3: CASSEAGTSPHNEQFF; size: .; D: .; J: TRBJ2-1; V: TRBV6-1
DNA: TGCAGCGCCGGGGGGGCAGGGGGCTACGAGCAGTACTTC; CDR3: CSAGGAGGYEQYF; size: .; D: .; J: TRBJ2-7; V: TRBV29-1
DNA: TGTGCCAGCAGTTTAGCAGGCTTGCTCGAGCAGTACTTC; CDR3: CASSLAGLLEQYF; size: .; D: .; J: TRBJ2-7; V: TRBV28
DNA: TGTGCCACCAGCAGGCGACTAGCGGTCAATGAGCAGTTCTTC; CDR3: CATSRRLAVNEQFF; size: .; D: TRBD2; J: TRBJ2-1; V: TRBV15
DNA: TGTGCCAGCAGCGCGGACAGGGTCGGCTACACCTTC; CDR3: CASSADRVGYTF; size: .; D: TRBD1; J: TRBJ1-2; V: TRBV7-2
DNA: TGTGCCAGCAGTCCACAGGGGGCGAAGATTGAGCAGTTCTTC; CDR3: CASSPQGAKIEQFF; size: .; D: TRBD1; J: TRBJ2-1; V: TRBV7-2
DNA: TGTGCCAGCAGTTTACGCGGGACAGGGGGAGGCGAGCAGTACTTC; CDR3: CASSLRGTGGGEQYF; size: .; D: TRBD1; J: TRBJ2-7; V: TRBV28
DNA: TGTGCCAGCAGCTCCAGGGTCACGGCCTACGAGCAGTACTTC; CDR3: CASSSRVTAYEQYF; size: .; D: .; J: TRBJ2-7; V: TRBV7-2
DNA: TGTGCCAGCTCACCACCGGGAATAGCGGGGTGGAACATTCAGTACTTC; CDR3: CASSPPGIAGWNIQYF; size: .; D: TRBD2; J: TRBJ2-4; V: TRBV18
DNA: TGTGCCAGCAGCCCCGGGTCGGTCCATGCCACTGAAGCTTTCTTT; CDR3: CASSPGSVHATEAFF; size: .; D: .; J: TRBJ1-1; V: TRBV7-6
DNA: TGTGCCAGCAGTTCACCAGGGACAGGGGGCACTAATGAAAAACTGTTTTTT; CDR3: CASSSPGTGGTNEKLFF; size: .; D: TRBD1; J: TRBJ1-4; V: TRBV27
DNA: TGTGCCAGTAGTATCGGAGCCGATGAGCAGTTCTTC; CDR3: CASSIGADEQFF; size: .; D: .; J: TRBJ2-1; V: TRBV19
DNA: TGTGCCAGCAGCTTAGGCCCGGGGACGAACACCGGGGAGCTGTTTTTT; CDR3: CASSLGPGTNTGELFF; size: .; D: .; J: TRBJ2-2; V: TRBV7-9
DNA: TGTGCCAGCAGCTTCCCGACAGTCTCTGGAAACACCATATATTTT; CDR3: CASSFPTVSGNTIYF; size: .; D: .; J: TRBJ1-3; V: TRBV7-9
DNA: TGCGCCAGCAGCACCGACAGGTTGAACACCGGGGAGCTGTTTTTT; CDR3: CASSTDRLNTGELFF; size: .; D: .; J: TRBJ2-2; V: TRBV5-1
DNA: TGCGCCAGCAGCCAAGTCTCTGGACACGTGGACCCTGAAGCTTTCTTT; CDR3: CASSQVSGHVDPEAFF; size: few; D: .; J: TRBJ1-1; V: TRBV4-3
DNA: TGTGCCAGCAGTTTAGGGGGGGGGACGTCCTACGAGCAGTACTTC; CDR3: CASSLGGGTSYEQYF; size: .; D: TRBD2; J: TRBJ2-7; V: TRBV27
DNA: TGTGCCAGCAGTTATTCCGCCAGGGACACTGAAGCTTTCTTT; CDR3: CASSYSARDTEAFF; size: .; D: .; J: TRBJ1-1; V: TRBV6-6
DNA: TGTGCCAGCTCACCGACAGGGGTGCGCACTGAAGCTTTCTTT; CDR3: CASSPTGVRTEAFF; size: .; D: TRBD1; J: TRBJ1-1; V: TRBV18
DNA: TGTGCCATCAGTGAGTCGGAGGGCTTCTCTGGGGCCAACGTCCTGACTTTC; CDR3: CAISESEGFSGANVLTF; size: .; D: .; J: TRBJ2-6; V: TRBV10-3
DNA: TGTGCCAGCAGCCCCGCGGGGGAACGAATAGCCAAAAACATTCAGTACTTC; CDR3: CASSPAGERIAKNIQYF; size: .; D: TRBD2; J: TRBJ2-4; V: TRBV7-8
DNA: TGTGCCAGCAGCTGGGTGAACTACTCTGGAAACACCATATATTTT; CDR3: CASSWVNYSGNTIYF; size: .; D: .; J: TRBJ1-3; V: TRBV5-5
DNA: TGTGCCAGCAGCTCTCGGACAGAAGGAAACACCATATATTTT; CDR3: CASSSRTEGNTIYF; size: .; D: .; J: TRBJ1-3; V: TRBV7-9
DNA: TGTGCCAGCAGCGTGTTGGGGGGGCCGGGGGCCAACGTCCTGACTTTC; CDR3: CASSVLGGPGANVLTF; size: .; D: .; J: TRBJ2-6; V: TRBV9
DNA: TGCGCCAGCAGCTTGGAAGCAGAGACCCAGTACTTC; CDR3: CASSLEAETQYF; size: .; D: .; J: TRBJ2-5; V: TRBV5-1
DNA: TGTGCCAGCAGTCCAGACGGGTCCTACGAGCAGTACTTC; CDR3: CASSPDGSYEQYF; size: once; D: .; J: TRBJ2-7; V: TRBV7-2
DNA: TGCGCCAGCAGCGGAGAGCGGGGGGGTCGTGAGACCCAGTACTTC; CDR3: CASSGERGGRETQYF; size: .; D: TRBD2; J: TRBJ2-5; V: TRBV4-1
DNA: TGTGCCAGCAGCTCTCGACTAGCGGGAGGGCATTATGAGCAGTTCTTC; CDR3: CASSSRLAGGHYEQFF; size: .; D: TRBD2; J: TRBJ2-1; V: TRBV11-2
DNA: TGCGCCAGCAGCGGCGGAGATTGGGGGGACACCGGGGAGCTGTTTTTT; CDR3: CASSGGDWGDTGELFF; size: .; D: .; J: TRBJ2-2; V: TRBV5-1
DNA: TGCAGCGTTGTCGGACAGGGAGGCCACGAGCAGTACTTC; CDR3: CSVVGQGGHEQYF; size: .; D: TRBD1; J: TRBJ2-7; V: TRBV29-1
DNA: TGTGCCAGCAGTGGCGGGAGTCTGGCCAAAAACATTCAGTACTTC; CDR3: CASSGGSLAKNIQYF; size: .; D: TRBD2; J: TRBJ2-4; V: TRBV28
DNA: TGTGCCAGCATTGGGCTAGGGGTGAACACTGAAGCTTTCTTT; CDR3: CASIGLGVNTEAFF; size: .; D: .; J: TRBJ1-1; V: TRBV2
DNA: TGTGCCAGCAGCCCGACGACAGTCAGGACACGCTATGGCTACACCTTC; CDR3: CASSPTTVRTRYGYTF; size: .; D: .; J: TRBJ1-2; V: TRBV7-2
DNA: TGTGCCAGCTCACGGGTTCTAGCGCCTAATCCGAACACCGGGGAGCTGTTTTTT; CDR3: CASSRVLAPNPNTGELFF; size: .; D: .; J: TRBJ2-2; V: TRBV18
DNA: TGCGCCAGCAGCTTGGGGCCTGCGGGGACTGAAGCTTTCTTT; CDR3: CASSLGPAGTEAFF; size: .; D: .; J: TRBJ1-1; V: TRBV5-1
DNA: TGTGCCAGCAGCAAACGGACAGGGGAGAAGAATGGCTACACCTTC; CDR3: CASSKRTGEKNGYTF; size: .; D: TRBD1; J: TRBJ1-2; V: TRBV5-8
DNA: TGCGCCAGCAGCTTCGGACAGGGGGAGAGGTACGAGCAGTACTTC; CDR3: CASSFGQGERYEQYF; size: .; D: TRBD1; J: TRBJ2-7; V: TRBV5-1
DNA: TGTGCCACCAGCGGACAAGGCAGCGGGACAGGGGTTGAAGCTTTCTTT; CDR3: CATSGQGSGTGVEAFF; size: .; D: TRBD1; J: TRBJ1-1; V: TRBV15
DNA: TGTGCCAGCAGCTTTTTGACAGGCGATTCGAGGAATGAGCAGTTCTTC; CDR3: CASSFLTGDSRNEQFF; size: .; D: .; J: TRBJ2-1; V: TRBV7-6
DNA: TGTGCCAGCAGCCCTCCGACAGCCCCCTACGAGCAGTACTTC; CDR3: CASSPPTAPYEQYF; size: .; D: .; J: TRBJ2-7; V: TRBV7-9
DNA: TGTGCCAGCAGTTTAGGGCTAGCGCAAACCTACGAGCAGTACTTC; CDR3: CASSLGLAQTYEQYF; size: .; D: .; J: TRBJ2-7; V: TRBV28
DNA: TGTGCCAGCAGTTTAGGAACCGGGACAGGTCCTAGGGAGCAGTACTTC; CDR3: CASSLGTGTGPREQYF; size: .; D: TRBD1; J: TRBJ2-7; V: TRBV28
DNA: TGCGCCAGCAGCCAACTCCCCGGGACAGGGTGGTACGAGCAGTACTTC; CDR3: CASSQLPGTGWYEQYF; size: .; D: TRBD1; J: TRBJ2-7; V: TRBV4-1